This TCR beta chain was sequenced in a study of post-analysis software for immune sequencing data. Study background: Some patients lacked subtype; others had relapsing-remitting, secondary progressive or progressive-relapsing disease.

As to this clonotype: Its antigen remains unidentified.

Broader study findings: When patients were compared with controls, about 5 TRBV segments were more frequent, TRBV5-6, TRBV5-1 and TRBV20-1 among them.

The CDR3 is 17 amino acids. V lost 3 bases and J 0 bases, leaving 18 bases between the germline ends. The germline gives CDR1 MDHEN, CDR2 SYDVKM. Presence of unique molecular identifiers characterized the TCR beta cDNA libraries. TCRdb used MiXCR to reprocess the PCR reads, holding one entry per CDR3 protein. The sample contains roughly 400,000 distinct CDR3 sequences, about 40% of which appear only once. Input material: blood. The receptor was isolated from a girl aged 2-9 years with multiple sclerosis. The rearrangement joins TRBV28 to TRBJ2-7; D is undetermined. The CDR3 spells CASSFPSYRLSSYEQYF. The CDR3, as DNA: TGTGCCAGCAGTTTCCCCTCATACCGACTGAGCTCCTACGAGCAGTACTTC. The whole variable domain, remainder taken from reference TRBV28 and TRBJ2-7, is DVKVTQSSRYLVKRTGEKVFLECVQDMDHENMFWYRQDPGLGLRLIYFSYDVKMKEKGDIPEGYSVSREKKERFSLILESASTNQTSMYLCASSFPSYRLSSYEQYFGPGTRLTVT.